Given below is one T cell receptor beta chain in context. Other DNA sequences within the sample encode an identical CDR3. The data were taken from a study of OX40 agonist ivuxolimab in advanced cancers. This CDR3 has 15 amino acids. Germline V lookup: CDR1 LGHNA, CDR2 YSLEER. V was pared by 3 bases and J by 2 bases, with 3 bases of the junction left unmatched. Measured with immunoSEQ multiplex PCR; TCRdb has only the in-frame clones, and not every one. This sample has some 60,000 clones; about 90% occur once, and the top ten carry about 4.1%. Individuals having autoimmune disease history or systemic immunosuppression were not enrolled.

The chain carries TRBV4-3 and TRBJ2-3, with TRBD1 matching 9 bases. The TCR comes from an adult with an advanced solid tumor such as melanoma, head and neck, liver or kidney cancer. The sample in question was CD4+ or CD8+ T cells sorted from blood, obtained in a trial of the OX40 agonist ivuxolimab. The CDR3 nucleotides are TGCGCCAGCAGCCAGGGGACAGGGATCACAGATACGCAGTATTTT. Protein: CASSQGTGITDTQYF.